The following is a T cell receptor (beta chain) sequence with its context. Its antigen is still unknown. The CDR3 has 17 residues. CDR1 and CDR2 from the germline V gene are MNHEY and SVGEGT. The germline V and J ends were trimmed by 2 bases and 4 bases, with 19 bases remaining between them. TCRdb processed the PCR reads anew with MiXCR; each CDR3 protein has one entry. In the table there are more than 300,000 distinct CDR3 sequences, about a fifth of which are singletons. The sample originates from a study of molecular identifiers for immune sequencing clone quantification. Study-wide points: More than 97% of effector molecules, versus under 1% of naive-cell molecules, belonged to clones above 20 RNA copies.

Naive CD8 T cells underwent sorting with the CD8+CD4-CCR7+CD45RA+ definition. The TCR was taken from a human donor in good health. Some libraries in this study had Jurkat cell RNA spiked in. The chain links TRBV6-2 or TRBV6-3 to TRBJ2-3; D gene unclear. Sequencing was done on a sample of naive CD8+ T cells from blood, with Jurkat cell RNA spiked in. Subset described: FACS-sorted CD8+CD4-CCR7+CD45RA+ naive T cells. The CDR3 protein is CASSYHRIEGAADTQYF. The CDR3 bases are TGTGCCAGCAGTTACCACCGAATAGAAGGAGCCGCAGATACGCAGTATTTT.